This TCR beta chain came from a study of beta chain features in type 1 diabetes. The authors reverse transcribed all of the isolated RNA, so sequencing captured expressed TCRB transcripts. Data came from immunoSEQ multiplex PCR; TCRdb stores just in-frame clones and leaves some out. This sample yields a few hundred thousand clones, of which roughly 30% are seen a single time; about 3.9% belongs to the top ten. V was trimmed by 7 bases and J by 5 bases, leaving 7 bases between them. In germline, CDR1 is DFQATT, CDR2 SNEGSKA (reference sequence). CDR3 length: 10 amino acids. The chain links TRBV20-1 to TRBJ2-3; possible D gene TRBD1, 5 bases. The receptor was isolated from a man younger than 40 in good health. The sample comprised central memory CD4+ T cells from blood. CDR3 DNA: TGCAGTGTTGGACAAGATACGCAGTATTTT. This sequence encodes CSVGQDTQYF.